This T cell receptor (beta chain) derives from a study of pediatric ulcerative colitis. General study findings and limits: Total lymphocyte DNA, not sorted subsets, was the template.

Turning to this clone: The antigen remains unidentified.

The rectum was sampled with one to two pinch biopsies at colonoscopy. The diagnostic colonoscopy in ulcerative colitis patients preceded any immunosuppressive treatment. Method: immunoSEQ multiplex PCR; TCRdb's copy keeps in-frame clones and lacks some. The sample includes under 50,000 clones, 60% to 85% of them seen just once. The sequencing sample was made of gut tissue. This sequence was found in a girl between 5 and 17 years old with moderate ulcerative colitis.

CDR3 sequence (DNA): TGCGCCAGCAGCTTCCCGAACGTTGAGCAGTTCTTC. It is translated as CASSFPNVEQFF. V usage is TRBV5-1 and J usage is TRBJ2-1; D is unclear. This CDR3 contains 12 residues. The germline V and J ends were trimmed by 2 bases and 9 bases, with 9 bases remaining between them. Germline lookup yields CDR1 SGHRS and CDR2 YFSETQ.